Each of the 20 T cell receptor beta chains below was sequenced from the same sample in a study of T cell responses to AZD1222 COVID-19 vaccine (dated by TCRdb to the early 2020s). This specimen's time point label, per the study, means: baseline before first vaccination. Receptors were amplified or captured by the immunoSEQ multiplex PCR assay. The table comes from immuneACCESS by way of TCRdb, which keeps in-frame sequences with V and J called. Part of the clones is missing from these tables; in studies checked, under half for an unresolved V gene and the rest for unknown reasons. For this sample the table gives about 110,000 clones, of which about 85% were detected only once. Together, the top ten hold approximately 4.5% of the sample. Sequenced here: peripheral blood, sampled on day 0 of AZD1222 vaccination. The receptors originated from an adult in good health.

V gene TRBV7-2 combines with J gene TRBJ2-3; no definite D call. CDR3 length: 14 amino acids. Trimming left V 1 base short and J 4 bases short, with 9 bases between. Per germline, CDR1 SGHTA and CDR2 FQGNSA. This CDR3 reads CASSLGLAADTQYF. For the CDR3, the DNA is TGTGCCAGCAGCTTAGGGCTTGCGGCAGATACGCAGTATTTT.

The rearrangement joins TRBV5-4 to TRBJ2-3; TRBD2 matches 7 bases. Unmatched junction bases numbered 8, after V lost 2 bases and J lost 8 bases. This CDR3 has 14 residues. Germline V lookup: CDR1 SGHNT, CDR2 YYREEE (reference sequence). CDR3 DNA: TGTGCCAGCAGCTTTCCCGGGAGGACGGGTACGCAGTATTTT. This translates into CASSFPGRTGTQYF.

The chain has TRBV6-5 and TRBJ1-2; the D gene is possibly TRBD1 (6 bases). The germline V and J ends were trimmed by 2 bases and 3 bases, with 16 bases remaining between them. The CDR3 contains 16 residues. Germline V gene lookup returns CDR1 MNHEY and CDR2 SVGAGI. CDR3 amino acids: CASSYRGTSEYYGYTF. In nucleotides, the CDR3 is TGTGCCAGCAGTTACAGGGGGACCAGTGAATACTATGGCTACACCTTC.

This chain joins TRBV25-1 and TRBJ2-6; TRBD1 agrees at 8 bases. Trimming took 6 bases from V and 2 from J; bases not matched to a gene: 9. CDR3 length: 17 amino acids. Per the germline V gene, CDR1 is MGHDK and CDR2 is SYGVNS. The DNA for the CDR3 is TGTGCCAGCAGCCTTGGGGGGACAGGAACTGGGGCCAACGTCCTGACTTTC. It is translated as CASSLGGTGTGANVLTF.

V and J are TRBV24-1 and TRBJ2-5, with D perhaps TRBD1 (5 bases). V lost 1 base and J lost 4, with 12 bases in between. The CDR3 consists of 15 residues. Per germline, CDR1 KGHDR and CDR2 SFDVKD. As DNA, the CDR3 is TGTGCCACCAGTGATTTAGGGGTAGTAGGAGAGACCCAGTACTTC. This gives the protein CATSDLGVVGETQYF.

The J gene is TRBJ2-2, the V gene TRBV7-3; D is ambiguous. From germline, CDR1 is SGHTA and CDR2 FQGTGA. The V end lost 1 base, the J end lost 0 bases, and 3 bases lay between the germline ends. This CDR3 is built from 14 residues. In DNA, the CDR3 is TGTGCCAGCAGCTTAAGTACGAACACCGGGGAGCTGTTTTTT. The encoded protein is CASSLSTNTGELFF.

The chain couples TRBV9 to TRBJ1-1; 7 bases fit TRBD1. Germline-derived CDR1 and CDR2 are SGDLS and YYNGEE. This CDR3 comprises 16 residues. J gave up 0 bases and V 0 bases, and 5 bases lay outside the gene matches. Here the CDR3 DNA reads TGTGCCAGCAGCGTAGGGACGGGACAGATGAACACTGAAGCTTTCTTT. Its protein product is CASSVGTGQMNTEAFF.

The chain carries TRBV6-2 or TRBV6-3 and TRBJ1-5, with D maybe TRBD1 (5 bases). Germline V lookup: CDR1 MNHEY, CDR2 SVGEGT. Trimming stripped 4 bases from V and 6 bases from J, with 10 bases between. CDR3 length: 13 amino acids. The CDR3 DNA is TGTGCCAGCAGTTCTGTGGGGGGTCAGCCCCAGCATTTT. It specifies CASSSVGGQPQHF.

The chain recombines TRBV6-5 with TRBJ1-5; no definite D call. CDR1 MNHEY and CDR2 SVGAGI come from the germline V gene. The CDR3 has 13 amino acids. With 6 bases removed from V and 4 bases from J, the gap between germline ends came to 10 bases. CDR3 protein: CASRAVSNQPQHF. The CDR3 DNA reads TGTGCCAGCAGGGCAGTAAGTAATCAGCCCCAGCATTTT.

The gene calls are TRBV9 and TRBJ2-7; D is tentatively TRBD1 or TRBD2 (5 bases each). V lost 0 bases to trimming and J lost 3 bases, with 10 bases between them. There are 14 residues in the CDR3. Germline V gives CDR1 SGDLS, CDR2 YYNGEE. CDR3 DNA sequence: TGTGCCAGCAGCGTAGGAGGGGCGGGCTACGAGCAGTACTTC. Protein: CASSVGGAGYEQYF.

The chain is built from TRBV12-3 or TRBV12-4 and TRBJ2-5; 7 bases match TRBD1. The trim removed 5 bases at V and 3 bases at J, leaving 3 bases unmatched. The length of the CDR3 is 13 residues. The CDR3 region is CASSLRGKETQYF. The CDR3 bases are TGTGCCAGCAGTCTCAGGGGGAAAGAGACCCAGTACTTC.

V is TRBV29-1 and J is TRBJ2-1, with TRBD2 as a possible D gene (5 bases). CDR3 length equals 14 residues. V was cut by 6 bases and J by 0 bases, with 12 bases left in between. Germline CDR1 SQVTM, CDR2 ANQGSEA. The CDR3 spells CSVPTSNSYNEQFF. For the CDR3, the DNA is TGCAGCGTGCCTACTAGTAACTCCTACAATGAGCAGTTCTTC.

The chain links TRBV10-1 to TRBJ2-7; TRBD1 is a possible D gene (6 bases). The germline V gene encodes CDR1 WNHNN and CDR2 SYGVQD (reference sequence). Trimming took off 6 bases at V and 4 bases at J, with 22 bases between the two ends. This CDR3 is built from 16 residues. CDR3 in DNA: TGCGCCAGCAGCACCCGAGGGAGACAGGCTCGTTACGAGCAGTACTTC. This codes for CASSTRGRQARYEQYF.

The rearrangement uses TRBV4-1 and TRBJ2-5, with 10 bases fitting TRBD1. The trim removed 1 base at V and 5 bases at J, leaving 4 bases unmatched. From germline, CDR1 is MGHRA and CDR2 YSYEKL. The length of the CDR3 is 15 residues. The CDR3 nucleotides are TGCGCCAGCAGCCAAGCTCGGGACAGGGGTGAGACCCAGTACTTC. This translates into CASSQARDRGETQYF.

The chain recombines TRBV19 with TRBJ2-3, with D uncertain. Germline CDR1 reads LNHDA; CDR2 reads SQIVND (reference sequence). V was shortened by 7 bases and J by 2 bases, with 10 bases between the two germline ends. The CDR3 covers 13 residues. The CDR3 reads CASISRDTDTQYF. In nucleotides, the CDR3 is TGTGCCAGTATTAGTAGGGACACAGATACGCAGTATTTT.

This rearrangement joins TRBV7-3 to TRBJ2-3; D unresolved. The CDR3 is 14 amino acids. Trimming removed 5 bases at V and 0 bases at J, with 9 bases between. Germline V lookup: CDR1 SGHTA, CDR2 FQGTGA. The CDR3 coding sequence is TGTGCCAGCAGCCCTTCCCGTAGCACAGATACGCAGTATTTT. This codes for CASSPSRSTDTQYF.

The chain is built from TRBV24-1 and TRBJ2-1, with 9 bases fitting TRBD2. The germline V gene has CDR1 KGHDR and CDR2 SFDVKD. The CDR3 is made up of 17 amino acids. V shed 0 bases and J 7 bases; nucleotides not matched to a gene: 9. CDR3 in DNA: TGTGCCACCAGTGATTTGTCTTTCGGCGGGAGGGCAAATGAGCAGTTCTTC. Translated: CATSDLSFGGRANEQFF.

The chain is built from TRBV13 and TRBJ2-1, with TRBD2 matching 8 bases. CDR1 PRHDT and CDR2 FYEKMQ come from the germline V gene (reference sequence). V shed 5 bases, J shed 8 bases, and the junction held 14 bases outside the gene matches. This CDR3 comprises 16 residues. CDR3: CASSPSGSPFLHEQFF. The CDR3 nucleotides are TGTGCCAGCAGCCCCAGCGGGAGCCCCTTTTTGCATGAGCAGTTCTTC.

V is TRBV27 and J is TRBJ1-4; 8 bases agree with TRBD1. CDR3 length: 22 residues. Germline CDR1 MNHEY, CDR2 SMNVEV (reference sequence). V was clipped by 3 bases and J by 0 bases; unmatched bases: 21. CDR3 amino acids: CASSLVGQGAELPHSTNEKLFF. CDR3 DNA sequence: TGTGCCAGCAGTTTGGTCGGGCAGGGGGCCGAGTTACCCCATTCAACTAATGAAAAACTGTTTTTT.

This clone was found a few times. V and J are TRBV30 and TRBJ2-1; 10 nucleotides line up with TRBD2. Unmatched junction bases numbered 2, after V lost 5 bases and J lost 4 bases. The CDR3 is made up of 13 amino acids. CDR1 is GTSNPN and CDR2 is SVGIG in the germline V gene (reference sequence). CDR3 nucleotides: TGTGCCTGGGGGACTAGCGTATACAATGAGCAGTTCTTC. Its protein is CAWGTSVYNEQFF.